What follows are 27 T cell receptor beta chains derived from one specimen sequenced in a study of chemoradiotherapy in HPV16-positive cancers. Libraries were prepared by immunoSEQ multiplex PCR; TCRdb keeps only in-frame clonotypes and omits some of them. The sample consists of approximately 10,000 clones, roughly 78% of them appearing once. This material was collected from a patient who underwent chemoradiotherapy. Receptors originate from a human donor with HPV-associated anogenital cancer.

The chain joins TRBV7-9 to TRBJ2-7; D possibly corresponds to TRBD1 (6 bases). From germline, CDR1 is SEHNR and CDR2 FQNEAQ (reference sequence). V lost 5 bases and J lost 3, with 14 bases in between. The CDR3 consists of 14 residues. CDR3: CASSLRDMSYEQYF. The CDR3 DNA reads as TGTGCCAGCAGCCTCCGGGACATGAGCTACGAGCAGTACTTC.

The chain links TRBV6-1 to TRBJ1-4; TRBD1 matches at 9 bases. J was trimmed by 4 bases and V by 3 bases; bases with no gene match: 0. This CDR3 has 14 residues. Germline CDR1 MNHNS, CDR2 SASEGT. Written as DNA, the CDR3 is TGTGCCAGCAGTGAGGGACAGGGTAATGAAAAACTGTTTTTT. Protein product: CASSEGQGNEKLFF.

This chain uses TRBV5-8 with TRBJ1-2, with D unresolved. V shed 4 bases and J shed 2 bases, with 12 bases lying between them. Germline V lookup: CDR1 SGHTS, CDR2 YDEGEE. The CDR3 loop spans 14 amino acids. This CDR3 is CASSRGQTNYGYTF. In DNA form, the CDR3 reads TGTGCCAGCAGCCGAGGTCAAACCAACTATGGCTACACCTTC.

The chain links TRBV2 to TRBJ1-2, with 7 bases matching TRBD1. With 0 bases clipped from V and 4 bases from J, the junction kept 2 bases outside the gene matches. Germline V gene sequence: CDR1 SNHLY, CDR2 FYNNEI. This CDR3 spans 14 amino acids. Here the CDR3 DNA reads TGTGCCAGCAGTGAAGCCCCAGGGGGCTATGGCTACACCTTC. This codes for CASSEAPGGYGYTF. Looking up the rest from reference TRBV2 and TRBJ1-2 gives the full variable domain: EPEVTQTPSHQVTQMGQEVILRCVPISNHLYFYWYRQILGQKVEFLVSFYNNEISEKSEIFDDQFSVERPDGSNFTLKIRSTKLEDSAMYFCASSEAPGGYGYTFGSGTRLTVV.

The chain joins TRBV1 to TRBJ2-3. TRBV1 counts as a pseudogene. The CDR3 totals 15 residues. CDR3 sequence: CTLITALTDTDTQYF. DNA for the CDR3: TGCACCCTAATAACGGCCCTGACGGACACAGATACGCAGTATTTT.

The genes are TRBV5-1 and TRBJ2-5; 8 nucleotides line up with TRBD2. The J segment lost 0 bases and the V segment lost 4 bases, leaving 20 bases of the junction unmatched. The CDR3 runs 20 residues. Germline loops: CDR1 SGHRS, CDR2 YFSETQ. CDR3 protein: CASSRLAGGGTGTYQETQYF. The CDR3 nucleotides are TGCGCCAGCAGCCGGCTTGCGGGCGGGGGGACTGGAACGTACCAAGAGACCCAGTACTTC. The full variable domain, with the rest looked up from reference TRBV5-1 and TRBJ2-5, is KAGVTQTPRYLIKTRGQQVTLSCSPISGHRSVSWYQQTPGQGLQFLFEYFSETQRNKGNFPGRFSGRQFSNSRSEMNVSTLELGDSALYLCASSRLAGGGTGTYQETQYFGPGTRLLVL.

CDR3: CASSSLGGGTDTQYF. The CDR3, as DNA: TGTGCCAGCAGCTCCCTTGGGGGTGGCACAGATACGCAGTATTTT. The chain employs TRBV7-3 and TRBJ2-3; either TRBD1 or TRBD2 may supply D (5 bases each). The germline gives CDR1 SGHTA, CDR2 FQGTGA. This CDR3 comprises 15 residues. Trimming stripped 4 bases from V and 1 base from J, with 12 bases between. The entire variable domain, with the rest obtained from reference TRBV7-3 and TRBJ2-3, is as follows: GAGVSQTPSNKVTEKGKYVELRCDPISGHTALYWYRQSLGQGPEFLIYFQGTGAADDSGLPNDRFFAVRPEGSVSTLKIQRTERGDSAVYLCASSSLGGGTDTQYFGPGTRLTVL.

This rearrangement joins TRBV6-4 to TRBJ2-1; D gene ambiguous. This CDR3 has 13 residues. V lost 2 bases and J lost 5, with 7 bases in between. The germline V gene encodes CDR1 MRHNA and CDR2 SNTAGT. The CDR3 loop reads CASSDDTHNEQFF. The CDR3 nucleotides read TGTGCCAGCAGTGACGACACACACAATGAGCAGTTCTTC.

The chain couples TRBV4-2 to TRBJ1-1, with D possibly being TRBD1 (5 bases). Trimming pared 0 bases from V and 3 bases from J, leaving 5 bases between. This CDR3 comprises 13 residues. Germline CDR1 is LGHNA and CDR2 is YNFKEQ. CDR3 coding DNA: TGTGCCAGCAGCCAAGACAGGGACACTGAAGCTTTCTTT. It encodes CASSQDRDTEAFF.

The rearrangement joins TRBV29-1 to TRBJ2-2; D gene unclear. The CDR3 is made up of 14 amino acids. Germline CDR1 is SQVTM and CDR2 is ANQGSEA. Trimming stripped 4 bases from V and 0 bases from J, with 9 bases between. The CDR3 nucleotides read TGCAGCGTTGTGGTCCCGGCGAACACCGGGGAGCTGTTTTTT. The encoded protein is CSVVVPANTGELFF.

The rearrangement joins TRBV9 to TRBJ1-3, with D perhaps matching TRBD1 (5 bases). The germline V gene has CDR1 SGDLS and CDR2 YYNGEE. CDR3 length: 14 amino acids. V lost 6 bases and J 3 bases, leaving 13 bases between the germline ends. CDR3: CASTARGNGNTIYF. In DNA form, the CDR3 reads TGTGCCAGCACCGCGAGGGGAAATGGAAACACCATATATTTT.

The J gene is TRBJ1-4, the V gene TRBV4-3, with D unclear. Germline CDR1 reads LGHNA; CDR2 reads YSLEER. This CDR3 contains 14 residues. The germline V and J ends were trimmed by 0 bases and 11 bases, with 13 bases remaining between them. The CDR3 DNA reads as TGCGCCAGCAGCCAAGATCGAGATGGCGGGAAACTGTTTTTT. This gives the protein CASSQDRDGGKLFF.

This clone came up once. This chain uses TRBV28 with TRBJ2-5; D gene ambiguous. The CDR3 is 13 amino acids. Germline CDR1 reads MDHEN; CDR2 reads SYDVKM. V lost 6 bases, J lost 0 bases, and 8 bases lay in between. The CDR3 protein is CASRRLDQETQYF. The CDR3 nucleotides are TGTGCCAGCAGGCGACTGGACCAAGAGACCCAGTACTTC.

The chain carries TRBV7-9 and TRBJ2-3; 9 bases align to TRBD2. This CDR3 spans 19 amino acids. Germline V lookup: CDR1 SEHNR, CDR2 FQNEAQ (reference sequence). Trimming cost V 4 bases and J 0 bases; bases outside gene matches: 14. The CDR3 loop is CASSSRIAGASLSTDTQYF. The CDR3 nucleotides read TGTGCCAGCAGCTCCCGCATAGCGGGGGCCTCCCTAAGCACAGATACGCAGTATTTT.

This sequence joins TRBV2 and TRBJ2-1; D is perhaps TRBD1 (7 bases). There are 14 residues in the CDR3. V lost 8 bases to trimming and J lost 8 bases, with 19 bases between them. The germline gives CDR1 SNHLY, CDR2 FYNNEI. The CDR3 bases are TGTGCCAGCCTCGGGGGTAGGGGGCGAGATGAGCAGTTCTTC. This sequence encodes CASLGGRGRDEQFF.

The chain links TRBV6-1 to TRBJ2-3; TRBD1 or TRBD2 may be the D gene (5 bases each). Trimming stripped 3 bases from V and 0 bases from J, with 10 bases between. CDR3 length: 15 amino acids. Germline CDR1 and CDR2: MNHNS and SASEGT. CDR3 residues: CASSEGPHSTDTQYF. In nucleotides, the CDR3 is TGTGCCAGCAGTGAGGGACCGCACAGCACAGATACGCAGTATTTT.

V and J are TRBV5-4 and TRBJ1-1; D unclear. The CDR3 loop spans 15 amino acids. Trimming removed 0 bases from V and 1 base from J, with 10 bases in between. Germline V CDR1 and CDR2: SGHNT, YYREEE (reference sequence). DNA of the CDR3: TGTGCCAGCAGCTTGGAGGCGGGGTGGAACACTGAAGCTTTCTTT. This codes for CASSLEAGWNTEAFF.

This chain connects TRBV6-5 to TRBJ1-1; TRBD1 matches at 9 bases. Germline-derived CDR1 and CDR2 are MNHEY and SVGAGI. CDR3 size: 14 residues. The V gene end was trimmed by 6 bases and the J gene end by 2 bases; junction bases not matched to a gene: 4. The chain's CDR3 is CASRDRGQNTEAFF. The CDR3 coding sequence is TGTGCCAGCAGGGACAGGGGCCAAAACACTGAAGCTTTCTTT.

The CDR3 DNA reads TGCGCCAGCGCCCCTCGATCAAGGGGGGACCTCGGCGATACGCAGTATTTT. The encoded protein is CASAPRSRGDLGDTQYF. The genes are TRBV5-1 and TRBJ2-3, with D possibly being TRBD1 or TRBD2 (6 bases each). Per germline, CDR1 SGHRS and CDR2 YFSETQ. The CDR3 loop spans 17 amino acids. With 7 bases removed from V and 6 bases from J, the gap between germline ends came to 27 bases.

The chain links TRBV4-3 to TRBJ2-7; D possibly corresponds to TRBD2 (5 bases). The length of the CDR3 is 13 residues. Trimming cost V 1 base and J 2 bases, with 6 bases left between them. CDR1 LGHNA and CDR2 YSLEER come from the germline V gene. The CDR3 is CASSQGRAYEQYF. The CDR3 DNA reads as TGCGCCAGCAGCCAAGGGCGGGCCTACGAGCAGTACTTC.

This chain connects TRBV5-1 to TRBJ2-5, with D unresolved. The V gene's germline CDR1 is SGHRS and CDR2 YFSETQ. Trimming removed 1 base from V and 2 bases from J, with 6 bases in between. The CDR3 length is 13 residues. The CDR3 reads CASSLYKQETQYF. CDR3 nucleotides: TGCGCCAGCAGCTTGTACAAACAAGAGACCCAGTACTTC.

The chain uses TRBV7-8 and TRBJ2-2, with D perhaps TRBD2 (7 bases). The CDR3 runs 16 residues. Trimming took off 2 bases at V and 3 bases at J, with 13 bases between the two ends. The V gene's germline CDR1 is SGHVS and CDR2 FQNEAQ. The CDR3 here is CASSLFGGGYTGELFF. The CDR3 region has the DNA TGTGCCAGCAGCTTATTTGGGGGGGGCTACACCGGGGAGCTGTTTTTT.

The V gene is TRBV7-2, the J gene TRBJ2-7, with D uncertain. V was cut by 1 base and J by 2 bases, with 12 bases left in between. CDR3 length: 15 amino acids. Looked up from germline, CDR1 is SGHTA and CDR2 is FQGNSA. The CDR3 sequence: CASSLVLGSTYEQYF. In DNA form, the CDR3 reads TGTGCCAGCAGCTTAGTTCTGGGGTCCACCTACGAGCAGTACTTC.

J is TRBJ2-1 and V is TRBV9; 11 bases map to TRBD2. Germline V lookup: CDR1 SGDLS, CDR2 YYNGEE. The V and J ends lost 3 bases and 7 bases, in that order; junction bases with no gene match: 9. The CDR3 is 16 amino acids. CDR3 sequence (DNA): TGTGCCAGCAGCGGGGCCATAGCGGGGGGGTGGAATGAGCAGTTCTTC. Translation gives CASSGAIAGGWNEQFF. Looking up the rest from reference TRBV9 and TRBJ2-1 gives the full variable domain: DSGVTQTPKHLITATGQRVTLRCSPRSGDLSVYWYQQSLDQGLQFLIQYYNGEERAKGNILERFSAQQFPDLHSELNLSSLELGDSALYFCASSGAIAGGWNEQFFGPGTRLTVL.

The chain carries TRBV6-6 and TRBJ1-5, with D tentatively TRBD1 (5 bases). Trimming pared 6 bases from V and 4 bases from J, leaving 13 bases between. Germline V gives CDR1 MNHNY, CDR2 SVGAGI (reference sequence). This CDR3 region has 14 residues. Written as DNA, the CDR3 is TGTGCCAGCAGGAACCGACAGACTAATCAGCCCCAGCATTTT. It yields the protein CASRNRQTNQPQHF.

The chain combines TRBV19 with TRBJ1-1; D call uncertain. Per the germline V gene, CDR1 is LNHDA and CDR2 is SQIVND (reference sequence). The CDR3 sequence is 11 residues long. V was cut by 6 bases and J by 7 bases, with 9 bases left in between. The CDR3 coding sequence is TGTGCCAGTAGACTTCGAATTGAAGCTTTCTTT. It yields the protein CASRLRIEAFF.

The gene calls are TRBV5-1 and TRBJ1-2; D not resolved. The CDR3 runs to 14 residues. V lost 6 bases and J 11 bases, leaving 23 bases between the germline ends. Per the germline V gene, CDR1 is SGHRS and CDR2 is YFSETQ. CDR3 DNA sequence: TGCGCCAGCACCCTCGAGGGAACTCGATCGCGGTACACCTTC. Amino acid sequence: CASTLEGTRSRYTF.